Listed below are T cell receptor beta chains from one sample, sequenced in a study of shared clonotypes between healthy human individuals. Sequencing used immunoSEQ multiplex PCR; TCRdb keeps in-frame clones, though not all of them. The sample includes about a million clones, roughly 72% of them seen just once. The sequencing input was memory CD4+ T cells sorted from blood. These receptors all come from a man between 18 and 35 years old in good health. Each CDR3 is given with its conserved first and last residue. A D gene is named only where the DNA matches it firmly. Expanded clones are given a class, and other clones once, few, many or no size at all.

CDR3: CASSAGDRPKGEQFF
D: -
size: -
V: TRBV11-3

CDR3: CASSLVGQGRGDTQYF
D: -
size: few
V: TRBV5-4

CDR3: CASSLGGQGQETQYF
D: TRBD1
size: -
V: TRBV5-1

CDR3: CSVALTGTSIGAFF
D: TRBD1
size: -
V: TRBV29-1

CDR3: CASSLDWDRDGYTF
D: TRBD1
size: -
V: TRBV7-2

CDR3: CATSDLGRPQETQYF
D: -
size: -
V: TRBV15

CDR3: CASSIDRVGGSGANVLTF
D: -
size: -
V: TRBV19

CDR3: CASSLLGDSFHEQYF
D: -
size: -
V: TRBV5-1

CDR3: CASSPLAGGNQPQHF
D: -
size: -
V: TRBV18

CDR3: CASSLWAAVRNQPQHF
D: -
size: -
V: TRBV5-5

CDR3: CASSLGKFEAFF
D: -
size: -
V: TRBV5-6

CDR3: CASSLEQGLEKLFF
D: -
size: many
V: TRBV5-1

CDR3: CASCPMTGYHEQYF
D: TRBD1
size: -
V: TRBV10-2

CDR3: CASAYQETYEQYF
D: -
size: -
V: TRBV5-1

CDR3: CASKPKLGLGTDTQYF
D: -
size: -
V: TRBV7-8

CDR3: CATSRSTGGIYNEQFF
D: TRBD2
size: once
V: TRBV15

CDR3: CSVVGGRDAQYF
D: -
size: -
V: TRBV29-1

CDR3: CAITGSVGGSDEQFF
D: TRBD2
size: -
V: TRBV10-3

CDR3: CASSHKSGTQYF
D: -
size: -
V: TRBV14

CDR3: CASSPGIYEQYF
D: -
size: -
V: TRBV6-1

CDR3: CASSQGHLQETQYF
D: -
size: -
V: TRBV13

CDR3: CATSGRTFNTEAFF
D: -
size: -
V: TRBV15

CDR3: CASSLSGTGGFEKLFF
D: TRBD1
size: -
V: TRBV28

CDR3: CASSLATGQISYNEQFF
D: TRBD1
size: -
V: TRBV7-2

CDR3: CASSEGAGGFYTQYF
D: TRBD2
size: -
V: TRBV7-3

CDR3: CASSVDGGLYNEQFF
D: -
size: -
V: TRBV9

CDR3: CASSARDTHSGNTIYF
D: -
size: -
V: TRBV9

CDR3: CASSYNSGNTIYF
D: -
size: -
V: TRBV2

CDR3: CASSWGPLNSPLHF
D: -
size: -
V: TRBV27

CDR3: CASSLEGSSYNEQFF
D: -
size: many
V: TRBV5-1

CDR3: CASIHSKGGGQPQHF
D: -
size: -
V: TRBV28

CDR3: CASSEFGGLSYF
D: -
size: once
V: TRBV2

CDR3: CASSQDSPQGGTEAFF
D: -
size: -
V: TRBV4-1

CDR3: CASSLERGQTIQETQYF
D: TRBD1
size: -
V: TRBV7-2

CDR3: CASSLKSLTFRRDQPQHF
D: -
size: -
V: TRBV7-6

CDR3: CASSLVPGLAVAGELFF
D: TRBD2
size: -
V: TRBV18

CDR3: CASSHWTGPGSYEQYF
D: TRBD1
size: -
V: TRBV7-3

CDR3: CASSLPGTSEAFF
D: -
size: -
V: TRBV6-6

CDR3: CAAPWSGGTPELFF
D: TRBD2
size: -
V: TRBV28

CDR3: CASSQRTSGIPSYNEQFF
D: TRBD2
size: -
V: TRBV5-6

CDR3: CASSWTRGNEQFF
D: -
size: -
V: TRBV18

CDR3: CASSGRGQGTSGYTF
D: TRBD1
size: few
V: TRBV28

CDR3: CASNGQSYNSPLHF
D: -
size: -
V: TRBV11-2

CDR3: CAWSLTAAQPQHF
D: -
size: -
V: TRBV30

CDR3: CASTTTMGLSNQPQHF
D: -
size: -
V: TRBV19

CDR3: CASSVGTGRNTIYF
D: TRBD1
size: many
V: TRBV9

CDR3: CASSQAAANYGYTF
D: -
size: -
V: TRBV4-1

CDR3: CASNPLGSSGYTF
D: -
size: -
V: TRBV11-2

CDR3: CASSDAGRAGNGYTF
D: -
size: -
V: TRBV2

CDR3: CASSDQMYEQYF
D: -
size: -
V: TRBV6-1

CDR3: CASSPTGTGAEQYF
D: TRBD1
size: -
V: TRBV2

CDR3: CASSPVSPANTGELFF
D: -
size: -
V: TRBV18

CDR3: CASTQGGRQETQYF
D: -
size: -
V: TRBV7-9

CDR3: CASSARTGGDTQYF
D: TRBD1
size: -
V: TRBV9

CDR3: CASSLGSQGAGEAFF
D: TRBD1
size: -
V: TRBV7-9

CDR3: CASSLESAGTYEQYF
D: -
size: -
V: TRBV11-2

CDR3: CASSARLAEANEQFF
D: TRBD2
size: -
V: TRBV9

CDR3: CASRPQGGGNQPQHF
D: TRBD1
size: -
V: TRBV6-5